These T cell receptor beta chains were read from a single sample in a study of HIV-infected patients and healthy controls. TCRdb re-called the 5' RACE reads with MiXCR, one entry per CDR3 protein. The sample includes more than 60,000 distinct CDR3 sequences, about 19% of them seen just once. The material sequenced was CD4+ T cells from blood. The receptors shown here come from a human donor in good health. The CDR3 runs from the conserved cysteine through the conserved F or W. D genes are given only for firm matches. Clone size is not always given. Where it is, it says once, few, many or a class for expanded clones.

d_call: TRBD1
clone_size: many
j_call: TRBJ1-4
v_call: TRBV6-1
cdr3_nt: TGTGCCAGCATCCCGAGGGGGACAGCTAATGAAAAACTGTTTTTT
cdr3_aa: CASIPRGTANEKLFF

d_call: NA
clone_size: few
j_call: TRBJ1-5
v_call: TRBV5-1
cdr3_nt: TGCGCCAGCAGCGGACCCCTTCCGGGAGGGGAGGGGTATAGCAATCAGCCCCAGCATTTT
cdr3_aa: CASSGPLPGGEGYSNQPQHF

d_call: TRBD2
clone_size: many
j_call: TRBJ2-3
v_call: TRBV7-9
cdr3_nt: TGTGCCAGCAGCCCCGGACTAGCGCAGGCAGATACGCAGTATTTT
cdr3_aa: CASSPGLAQADTQYF

d_call: NA
clone_size: many
j_call: TRBJ1-2
v_call: TRBV6-1
cdr3_nt: TGTGCCAGCGGACAGAAATATGGCTACACCTTC
cdr3_aa: CASGQKYGYTF

d_call: TRBD1
clone_size: NA
j_call: TRBJ1-6
v_call: TRBV7-2
cdr3_nt: TGTGCCAGCAGCGCCGGGACAGGGTATAATTCACCCCTCCACTTT
cdr3_aa: CASSAGTGYNSPLHF

d_call: NA
clone_size: many
j_call: TRBJ2-1
v_call: TRBV5-1
cdr3_nt: TGCGCCAGCAGCTTGGAGGGCAATGAGCAGTTCTTC
cdr3_aa: CASSLEGNEQFF

d_call: NA
clone_size: NA
j_call: TRBJ2-7
v_call: TRBV10-1
cdr3_nt: TGCGCCAGCAGTGAGTCGAAGGCGGGCCCTTCCGAGCAGTACTTC
cdr3_aa: CASSESKAGPSEQYF

d_call: TRBD2
clone_size: few
j_call: TRBJ2-2
v_call: TRBV5-4
cdr3_nt: TGTGCCAGCAGCCCGACTAGCCGGAACACCGGGGAGCTGTTTTTT
cdr3_aa: CASSPTSRNTGELFF

d_call: TRBD2
clone_size: many
j_call: TRBJ2-7
v_call: TRBV3-1
cdr3_nt: TGTGCCAGCAGCCGGACTAGCGGATACGAGCAGTACTTC
cdr3_aa: CASSRTSGYEQYF

d_call: TRBD2
clone_size: many
j_call: TRBJ2-5
v_call: TRBV20-1
cdr3_nt: TGCAGTGTATTAGCGGGGGGGCAAGAGACCCAGTACTTC
cdr3_aa: CSVLAGGQETQYF

d_call: NA
clone_size: few
j_call: TRBJ2-3
v_call: TRBV11-2
cdr3_nt: TGTGCCAGCAGCTTATATAGTGGGTCAGGGAGTAGAGATACGCAGTATTTT
cdr3_aa: CASSLYSGSGSRDTQYF

d_call: TRBD2
clone_size: NA
j_call: TRBJ2-7
v_call: TRBV20-1
cdr3_nt: TGCAGTGCTAGTACAAGACTAGCAGGGAATTACGAGCAGTACTTC
cdr3_aa: CSASTRLAGNYEQYF

d_call: NA
clone_size: many
j_call: TRBJ1-5
v_call: TRBV2
cdr3_nt: TGTGCCAGCAGTGAACAAGAGGGTTCGGGCAATCAGCCCCAGCATTTT
cdr3_aa: CASSEQEGSGNQPQHF

d_call: NA
clone_size: NA
j_call: TRBJ1-1
v_call: TRBV14
cdr3_nt: TGTGCCAGCAGCCAAGACTATGGGTCGAACACTGAAGCTTTCTTT
cdr3_aa: CASSQDYGSNTEAFF

d_call: NA
clone_size: NA
j_call: TRBJ2-1
v_call: TRBV5-1
cdr3_nt: TGCGCCAGCAGCCCTGGGTCCCCCAGGAGCTACAATGAGCAGTTCTTC
cdr3_aa: CASSPGSPRSYNEQFF

d_call: NA
clone_size: many
j_call: TRBJ2-5
v_call: TRBV2
cdr3_nt: TGTGCCAGCAAGGCTAGCAACCAAGAGACCCAGTACTTC
cdr3_aa: CASKASNQETQYF

d_call: NA
clone_size: many
j_call: TRBJ1-2
v_call: TRBV20-1
cdr3_nt: TGCAGTGCTAGAGAAGGGGGGTATGACTATGGCTACACCTTC
cdr3_aa: CSAREGGYDYGYTF

d_call: NA
clone_size: NA
j_call: TRBJ2-5
v_call: TRBV18
cdr3_nt: TGTGCCAGCTCACCGCTCTTGGAGACCCAGTACTTC
cdr3_aa: CASSPLLETQYF

d_call: NA
clone_size: few
j_call: TRBJ1-1
v_call: TRBV3-1
cdr3_nt: TGTGCCAGCAGCCAAGGGGCGGGGTTCGGGACCACTGAAGCTTTCTTT
cdr3_aa: CASSQGAGFGTTEAFF

d_call: NA
clone_size: few
j_call: TRBJ1-1
v_call: TRBV29-1
cdr3_nt: TGCAGCGTTGAAGGTGTGGTTAACACTGAAGCTTTCTTT
cdr3_aa: CSVEGVVNTEAFF

d_call: NA
clone_size: many
j_call: TRBJ2-7
v_call: TRBV20-1
cdr3_nt: TGCAGTGCTAGGGAAAACCCTAGCGCCAACTACGAGCAGTACTTC
cdr3_aa: CSARENPSANYEQYF

d_call: NA
clone_size: many
j_call: TRBJ1-2
v_call: TRBV27
cdr3_nt: TGTGCCAGCAGTTTGGTTAGGGGGGGGAATGGCTACACCTTC
cdr3_aa: CASSLVRGGNGYTF

d_call: NA
clone_size: many
j_call: TRBJ2-6
v_call: TRBV11-2
cdr3_nt: TGTGCCAGCAGCAGTCTCAAACCGTTTGACGGACACTCTGGGGCCAACGTCCTGACTTTC
cdr3_aa: CASSSLKPFDGHSGANVLTF

d_call: NA
clone_size: few
j_call: TRBJ1-1
v_call: TRBV29-1
cdr3_nt: TGCAGCGTTAGTGTCGGAGAGAACACTGAAGCTTTCTTT
cdr3_aa: CSVSVGENTEAFF

d_call: TRBD1
clone_size: few
j_call: TRBJ2-5
v_call: TRBV12-3/TRBV12-4
cdr3_nt: TGTGCCAGCAGTTTACGGACAGGGGGTCAAGAGACCCAGTACTTC
cdr3_aa: CASSLRTGGQETQYF

d_call: NA
clone_size: many
j_call: TRBJ1-5
v_call: TRBV30
cdr3_nt: TGTGCCTGGAGTGAGGGCGCGAATCAGCCCCAGCATTTT
cdr3_aa: CAWSEGANQPQHF

d_call: NA
clone_size: NA
j_call: TRBJ1-6
v_call: TRBV10-3
cdr3_nt: TGTGCCATCAGTGAGGACCGATCACCCCTCCACTTT
cdr3_aa: CAISEDRSPLHF

d_call: NA
clone_size: NA
j_call: TRBJ1-3
v_call: TRBV9
cdr3_nt: TGTGCCAGCAGCGTATTAGGCGACTCTGGAAACACCATATATTTT
cdr3_aa: CASSVLGDSGNTIYF

d_call: TRBD1
clone_size: few
j_call: TRBJ2-3
v_call: TRBV18
cdr3_nt: TGTGCCAGCTCACGAGCCTGGGACAGGGATGGAGATACGCAGTATTTT
cdr3_aa: CASSRAWDRDGDTQYF

d_call: NA
clone_size: many
j_call: TRBJ2-2
v_call: TRBV12-3/TRBV12-4
cdr3_nt: TGTGCCAGCAGTTTGGGGCAGAACACCGGGGAGCTGTTTTTT
cdr3_aa: CASSLGQNTGELFF

d_call: NA
clone_size: few
j_call: TRBJ1-1
v_call: TRBV19
cdr3_nt: TGTGCCAGTAGTATCGGGAGGGCCACTGAAGCTTTCTTT
cdr3_aa: CASSIGRATEAFF

d_call: NA
clone_size: few
j_call: TRBJ1-5
v_call: TRBV12-5
cdr3_nt: TGTGCTAGTGGCCGCTCTTTCGGTTTCAATCAGCCCCAGCATTTT
cdr3_aa: CASGRSFGFNQPQHF

d_call: NA
clone_size: NA
j_call: TRBJ1-5
v_call: TRBV4-1
cdr3_nt: TGCGCCAGCAGCCAAGACAGTCCCAATAGCAATCAGCCCCAGCATTTT
cdr3_aa: CASSQDSPNSNQPQHF

d_call: NA
clone_size: NA
j_call: TRBJ2-1
v_call: TRBV7-9
cdr3_nt: TGTGCCAGCAGCCCCCCGTACCGCCTCCGTTATGAGCAGTTCTTC
cdr3_aa: CASSPPYRLRYEQFF

d_call: NA
clone_size: NA
j_call: TRBJ1-5
v_call: TRBV20-1
cdr3_nt: TGCAGTGCTAGAGCTTATCAGGGGAGAAATCAGCCCCAGCATTTT
cdr3_aa: CSARAYQGRNQPQHF

d_call: NA
clone_size: NA
j_call: TRBJ1-1
v_call: TRBV5-1
cdr3_nt: TGCGCCAGCAGCCGAAATGCGGGGAACACTGAAGCTTTCTTT
cdr3_aa: CASSRNAGNTEAFF

d_call: TRBD1
clone_size: NA
j_call: TRBJ2-6
v_call: TRBV19
cdr3_nt: TGTGCCAGTAGTCCGGGACAGGGAGTCTCTGGGGCCAACGTCCTGACTTTC
cdr3_aa: CASSPGQGVSGANVLTF

d_call: NA
clone_size: NA
j_call: TRBJ1-2
v_call: TRBV30
cdr3_nt: TGTGCCTGGAGACAGAGCTATGGCTACACCTTC
cdr3_aa: CAWRQSYGYTF

d_call: NA
clone_size: many
j_call: TRBJ2-3
v_call: TRBV10-3
cdr3_nt: TGTGCCATCAGTTCGGACACAGATACGCAGTATTTT
cdr3_aa: CAISSDTDTQYF

d_call: NA
clone_size: NA
j_call: TRBJ1-1
v_call: TRBV7-2
cdr3_nt: TGTGCCAGCAGTTTAGAAGCTGCGAACACTGAAGCTTTCTTT
cdr3_aa: CASSLEAANTEAFF

d_call: TRBD2
clone_size: many
j_call: TRBJ2-1
v_call: TRBV3-1
cdr3_nt: TGTGCCAGCAGCCAAGGGGGACTAGCGGCTAGGAATGAGCAGTTCTTC
cdr3_aa: CASSQGGLAARNEQFF

d_call: TRBD1
clone_size: NA
j_call: TRBJ2-6
v_call: TRBV4-2
cdr3_nt: TGTGCCAGCAGCCGCCAAACAGGGGCTGGGGCCAACGTCCTGACTTTC
cdr3_aa: CASSRQTGAGANVLTF

d_call: TRBD1
clone_size: NA
j_call: TRBJ2-7
v_call: TRBV4-1
cdr3_nt: TGCGCCAGCAGCCCTGGACAGGGGGCCACCTACGAGCAGTACTTC
cdr3_aa: CASSPGQGATYEQYF

d_call: TRBD1
clone_size: many
j_call: TRBJ2-4
v_call: TRBV3-1
cdr3_nt: TGTGCCAGCAGTCTCCGGGACAGGGAGGCAAACATTCAGTACTTC
cdr3_aa: CASSLRDREANIQYF

d_call: TRBD1
clone_size: many
j_call: TRBJ1-1
v_call: TRBV2
cdr3_nt: TGTGCCAGCAGGCCAGGGGGCACTGAAGCTTTCTTT
cdr3_aa: CASRPGGTEAFF

d_call: NA
clone_size: NA
j_call: TRBJ1-1
v_call: TRBV9
cdr3_nt: TGTGCCAGCAGCGTCGGGGAGGCGCCGGAAGCTTTCTTT
cdr3_aa: CASSVGEAPEAFF

d_call: NA
clone_size: NA
j_call: TRBJ1-2
v_call: TRBV24-1
cdr3_nt: TGTGCCACGTCCGCGACAGGATATGGCTACACCTTC
cdr3_aa: CATSATGYGYTF

d_call: NA
clone_size: NA
j_call: TRBJ1-3
v_call: TRBV9
cdr3_nt: TGTGCCAGCAGTCCCTCTTCTATAGGGACGAACTCTGGAAACACCATATATTTT
cdr3_aa: CASSPSSIGTNSGNTIYF

d_call: NA
clone_size: NA
j_call: TRBJ1-3
v_call: TRBV20-1
cdr3_nt: TGCAGTGCTAGAGATCACGGCAGCTCTGGAAACACCATATATTTT
cdr3_aa: CSARDHGSSGNTIYF

d_call: TRBD1
clone_size: few
j_call: TRBJ1-2
v_call: TRBV6-1
cdr3_nt: TGTGCCAGCAGTTCTCCAGGGGGTGGATATGGCTACACCTTC
cdr3_aa: CASSSPGGGYGYTF

d_call: NA
clone_size: many
j_call: TRBJ1-3
v_call: TRBV20-1
cdr3_nt: TGCAGTGCTCGCCCCGGAAACACCATATATTTT
cdr3_aa: CSARPGNTIYF

d_call: TRBD2
clone_size: NA
j_call: TRBJ2-5
v_call: TRBV19
cdr3_nt: TGTGCCAGTAGTATATTTCGAGCGGGAGCTTCCCAAGAGACCCAGTACTTC
cdr3_aa: CASSIFRAGASQETQYF

d_call: NA
clone_size: few
j_call: TRBJ2-4
v_call: TRBV5-6
cdr3_nt: TGTGCCAGCAGCCTACCCCTTACCAAAAACATTCAGTACTTC
cdr3_aa: CASSLPLTKNIQYF

d_call: TRBD2
clone_size: NA
j_call: TRBJ2-1
v_call: TRBV29-1
cdr3_nt: TGCAGCGTTCAGAAACTAGCGGGGGAGCAGTTCTTC
cdr3_aa: CSVQKLAGEQFF

d_call: NA
clone_size: few
j_call: TRBJ1-1
v_call: TRBV9
cdr3_nt: TGTGCCAGCAGCGTAGGGAGGCCGGGGGTCGGTACTGAAGCTTTCTTT
cdr3_aa: CASSVGRPGVGTEAFF